This entry lists 25 T cell receptor beta chains sequenced from one sample in a study of chronic HIV infection and antiretroviral therapy. Using its own MiXCR run on the 5' RACE reads, TCRdb lists one record per CDR3 protein. The table shows about 31,000 distinct CDR3 sequences, with over 7.5% occurring only once. Specimen: peripheral blood. These receptors came from an adult who had HIV and had not received antiretroviral therapy, or was an uninfected healthy control (not recorded which).

In its sample, this clonotype was seen a few times. The genes are TRBV5-1 and TRBJ2-1, with a tentative D call TRBD2 (5 bases). Trimming removed 4 bases from V and 8 bases from J, with 7 bases in between. The CDR3 extends over 11 amino acids. Germline loops: CDR1 SGHRS, CDR2 YFSETQ. The CDR3 sequence: CASSQDYEQFF. The CDR3 DNA is TGCGCCAGCAGCCAGGACTATGAGCAGTTCTTC.

This clonotype appeared a few times. V is TRBV25-1 and J is TRBJ1-4; D is unclear. This CDR3 is 11 amino acids long. V lost 5 bases, J lost 8 bases, and 6 bases lay in between. Germline values: CDR1 MGHDK, CDR2 SYGVNS. The CDR3 region is CASSRLEKLFF. The CDR3 DNA sequence: TGTGCCAGCAGTCGGCTGGAAAAACTGTTTTTT.

This clonotype was counted a few times. This chain links TRBV25-1 with TRBJ2-7; 10 bases align to TRBD1. Germline assignment: CDR1 MGHDK and CDR2 SYGVNS. The V gene end was trimmed by 8 bases and the J gene end by 4 bases; junction bases not matched to a gene: 5. The length of the CDR3 is 13 residues. CDR3 sequence reads: CASVRDRGYEQYF. The CDR3 DNA sequence: TGTGCCAGCGTCCGGGACAGGGGTTACGAGCAGTACTTC.

V gene TRBV29-1 combines with J gene TRBJ1-3; D uncertain. The CDR3 contains 13 residues. Trimming took off 4 bases at V and 2 bases at J, with 9 bases between the two ends. CDR1 is SQVTM and CDR2 is ANQGSEA in the germline V gene. The CDR3 DNA follows: TGCAGCGTTGGGCAGGATGCTGGAAACACCATATATTTT. It specifies CSVGQDAGNTIYF.

There are a few counts of this clonotype. The rearrangement joins TRBV10-3 to TRBJ2-1, with 7 nucleotides matching TRBD1. From germline, CDR1 is ENHRY and CDR2 SYGVKD. The CDR3 is 12 amino acids. With V trimmed by 10 bases and J by 4 bases, 4 bases remained unmatched. The CDR3 DNA is TGTGCCACTCACAGGGGTTACAATGAGCAGTTCTTC. It is translated as CATHRGYNEQFF.

In this sample, this clonotype turned up once. A much larger clonotype is one base distant, so this may be a read error. The chain employs TRBV7-2 and TRBJ1-2, with a tentative D call TRBD1 (6 bases). Germline V gene lookup returns CDR1 SGHTA and CDR2 FQGNSA. The CDR3 has 13 residues. CDR3 protein: CASSPVGGLGDTF. CDR3 in DNA: TGTGCCAGCAGCCCCGTTGGGGGGCTTGGCGACACCTTC.

The table lists this clonotype with many counts. CDR3 coding DNA: TGTGCCAGCAGTCGAGGTGGGGGTTCTAGCAATCAGCCCCAGCATTTT. This gives the protein CASSRGGGSSNQPQHF. V and J are TRBV12-3 or TRBV12-4 and TRBJ1-5, with D possibly TRBD1 on 5 matching bases. V gave up 5 bases and J gave up 0 bases, with 14 bases separating them. This CDR3 region has 16 residues.

This clonotype was recorded many times. The rearrangement uses TRBV10-2 and TRBJ1-4; D is possibly TRBD1 (5 bases). The length of the CDR3 is 14 residues. Per the germline V gene, CDR1 is WSHSY and CDR2 is SAAADI. Trimming cost V 6 bases and J 7 bases, with 15 bases left between them. CDR3 in amino acids: CASRNRTPAEKLFF. DNA for the CDR3: TGCGCCAGCAGGAACAGGACGCCGGCTGAAAAACTGTTTTTT.

This clonotype was picked up a small number of times. The rearrangement uses TRBV12-3 or TRBV12-4 and TRBJ2-2; the match to TRBD1 covers 9 bases. The CDR3 loop spans 17 amino acids. The J segment lost 4 bases and the V segment lost 5 bases, leaving 11 bases of the junction unmatched. The CDR3 nucleotides read TGTGCCAGCAGTCCGACTCCCGGGACAGGGAGCACCGGGGAGCTGTTTTTT. Protein sequence: CASSPTPGTGSTGELFF.

V gene TRBV5-1 combines with J gene TRBJ1-5; possible D gene TRBD1, 5 bases. The V and J ends lost 0 bases and 1 base respectively, with 8 bases between them. The germline gives CDR1 SGHRS, CDR2 YFSETQ. The CDR3 is 15 amino acids. CDR3: CASSLESGSNQPQHF. CDR3 sequence (DNA): TGCGCCAGCAGCTTGGAGTCAGGGAGCAATCAGCCCCAGCATTTT.

At least ten counts were recorded for this clonotype. The chain links TRBV10-3 to TRBJ1-1, with 8 bases matching TRBD1. V lost 6 bases, J lost 4 bases, and 4 bases stayed unmatched. The V gene's germline CDR1 is ENHRY and CDR2 SYGVKD. There are 13 residues in the CDR3. CDR3 DNA sequence: TGTGCCATCAGAGGACAGGGCCCCACTGAAGCTTTCTTT. This translates into CAIRGQGPTEAFF.

This clonotype came up many times. V is TRBV2 and J is TRBJ2-3; possible D gene TRBD2, 6 bases. The CDR3 length is 13 residues. CDR1 is SNHLY and CDR2 is FYNNEI in the germline V gene. The ends were cut back, 10 bases at V and 2 bases at J, with 13 bases in the middle. CDR3 in DNA: TGTGCCACCCGGGACTGGCCCACAGATACGCAGTATTTT. Its translation is CATRDWPTDTQYF.

In this sample, this clonotype turned up many times. This chain connects TRBV11-2 to TRBJ2-1; D not resolved. The CDR3 loop spans 11 amino acids. Germline values: CDR1 SGHAT, CDR2 FQNNGV. Trimming pared 0 bases from V and 7 bases from J, leaving 1 base between. In DNA form, the CDR3 reads TGTGCCAGCAGCTTAGAGAATGAGCAGTTCTTC. This encodes CASSLENEQFF.

This chain links TRBV14 with TRBJ1-6; D may be TRBD1 (5 bases). The V gene's germline CDR1 is SGHDN and CDR2 FVKESK. The CDR3 sequence is 15 residues long. The V end was cut by 4 bases, the J end by 5 bases, with 12 bases between. The CDR3 DNA sequence: TGTGCCAGCAGCCGGGGCTTCGCAGATAATTCACCCCTCCACTTT. Translating it yields CASSRGFADNSPLHF.

At least ten counts were recorded for this clonotype. This chain uses TRBV6-2 or TRBV6-3 with TRBJ1-5; D may be TRBD1 (6 bases). The germline V and J ends were trimmed by 0 bases and 0 bases, with 15 bases remaining between them. The CDR3 is 18 residues long. CDR1 and CDR2 (germline): MNHEY, SVGEGT. CDR3 loop: CASSYSISGQLSNQPQHF. Written as DNA, the CDR3 is TGTGCCAGCAGTTACTCGATTAGTGGACAGCTTAGCAATCAGCCCCAGCATTTT.

The sample holds many counts of this clonotype. V usage is TRBV7-3 and J usage is TRBJ2-1; a possible D gene is TRBD1 (6 bases). V lost 1 base and J 1 base, leaving 14 bases between the germline ends. CDR3 size: 17 residues. The germline CDR1 and CDR2 sequences are SGHTA and FQGTGA. The CDR3 DNA reads TGTGCCAGCAGCTTAAATCAGGGGCCATTTTCCTACAATGAGCAGTTCTTC. Its protein is CASSLNQGPFSYNEQFF.

This clonotype was seen many times. The CDR3 loop is CSASGTGLRYEQYF. CDR3 DNA sequence: TGCAGTGCTAGCGGGACAGGACTCCGTTACGAGCAGTACTTC. This rearrangement joins TRBV20-1 to TRBJ2-7; TRBD1 matches 8 bases. The CDR3 loop spans 14 amino acids. Germline assignment: CDR1 DFQATT and CDR2 SNEGSKA (reference sequence). V was clipped by 3 bases and J by 4 bases; unmatched bases: 8.

Notes on this clonotype: Sequence at one end of the junction differs from germline and may be a read error. CDR3 protein: CASSYSSRDNQPQNF. DNA of the CDR3: TGTGCCAGCAGTTACTCATCCAGGGACAACCAGCCCCAGAATTTT. The genes are TRBV6-2 or TRBV6-3 and TRBJ1-5; possible D gene TRBD1, 6 bases. The germline CDR1 and CDR2 sequences are MNHEY and SVGEGT. This CDR3 is built from 15 residues.

The chain recombines TRBV11-2 with TRBJ1-2; a weak D match, TRBD1 (5 bases). This CDR3 contains 15 residues. Germline CDR1 is SGHAT and CDR2 is FQNNGV. Deletions cut 5 bases from V and 8 bases from J, with 21 bases between. The CDR3 DNA is TGTGCCAGCAGCCCTCTTTCCGGGGCCTATGAGGGCTACACCTTC. This codes for CASSPLSGAYEGYTF. Full variable domain (rest looked up from reference TRBV11-2 and TRBJ1-2): EAGVAQSPRYKIIEKRQSVAFWCNPISGHATLYWYQQILGQGPKLLIQFQNNGVVDDSQLPKDRFSAERLKGVDSTLKIQPAKLEDSAVYLCASSPLSGAYEGYTFGSGTRLTVV.

This clonotype was observed a few times. The CDR3 nucleotides read TGTGCCAGCAGTTTAGGTCGGTCTAGCGGGAGGGGTGAGCAGTTCTTC. It translates to CASSLGRSSGRGEQFF. V and J are TRBV28 and TRBJ2-1, with 12 bases that match TRBD2. With 2 bases clipped from V and 9 bases from J, the junction kept 8 bases outside the gene matches. CDR1 and CDR2 from the germline V gene are MDHEN and SYDVKM. The CDR3 contains 16 residues.

This clonotype appeared many times. This chain links TRBV10-3 with TRBJ2-6; TRBD1 matches at 9 bases. This CDR3 is built from 16 residues. Per the germline V gene, CDR1 is ENHRY and CDR2 is SYGVKD. J lost 0 bases, V lost 10 bases, and 7 bases had no gene match. The CDR3 reads CASTGQGFSGANVLTF. The CDR3 bases are TGTGCCAGCACGGGACAGGGCTTCTCTGGGGCCAACGTCCTGACTTTC.

In its sample, this clonotype was seen a few times. The J gene is TRBJ2-2, the V gene TRBV28; 8 nucleotides align to TRBD2. The CDR3 has 18 residues. The junction had 9 bases not matched to a gene; V was cut back by 2 bases and J by 1 base. The germline V gene has CDR1 MDHEN and CDR2 SYDVKM. This CDR3 reads CASSLRRSAGGNTGELFF. The CDR3 bases are TGTGCCAGCAGTTTAAGGCGCTCGGCGGGAGGGAACACCGGGGAGCTGTTTTTT.

This clonotype was seen ten or more times. The chain uses TRBV7-6 and TRBJ1-1; D call uncertain. With 5 bases removed from V and 0 bases from J, the gap between germline ends came to 13 bases. The CDR3 is made up of 15 amino acids. Germline V gene data show CDR1 as SGHVS and CDR2 as FNYEAQ. The CDR3 DNA reads as TGTGCCAGCAGCCCCTGGACGGAAATGAACACTGAAGCTTTCTTT. Protein product: CASSPWTEMNTEAFF.

There are a few counts of this clonotype. The chain couples TRBV2 to TRBJ1-2; TRBD1 matches at 11 bases. The CDR3 length is 13 residues. Unmatched junction bases numbered 3, after V lost 8 bases and J lost 4 bases. Per germline, CDR1 SNHLY and CDR2 FYNNEI. Here the CDR3 DNA reads TGTGCCAGCGGGACAGGGGGAGGCTATGGCTACACCTTC. Protein sequence: CASGTGGGYGYTF.

This clonotype appeared many times. V is TRBV2 and J is TRBJ2-3, with 7 bases lining up with TRBD1. V dropped 1 base and J dropped 4; count of bases not matched to a gene: 5. This CDR3 has 15 amino acids. CDR1 and CDR2 (germline): SNHLY, FYNNEI. The CDR3 spells CASSEEGRGSDTQYF. The CDR3 DNA reads as TGTGCCAGCAGTGAAGAGGGCAGGGGGTCAGATACGCAGTATTTT. The variable domain in full, completed from reference TRBV2 and TRBJ2-3, reads EPEVTQTPSHQVTQMGQEVILRCVPISNHLYFYWYRQILGQKVEFLVSFYNNEISEKSEIFDDQFSVERPDGSNFTLKIRSTKLEDSAMYFCASSEEGRGSDTQYFGPGTRLTVL.